The sample holds one count of the clone carrying this T cell receptor (beta chain). Its target is unknown. CD8+ and CD4+ T cells from blood underwent TCR beta sequencing. The study used healthy donors as controls matched for age and sex. Random hexamers were used to reverse transcribe the RNA input (roughly 0.5 to 1 ug). Multiplex immunoSEQ PCR targeted 54 Vbeta and 13 Jbeta TCR beta segments. TCRdb recomputed calls from the immunoSEQ multiplex PCR reads with MiXCR, one row per CDR3 protein. The sample holds approximately 120,000 distinct CDR3 sequences; around 95% are singletons and the top ten take 0.09% to 0.1%. The data stem from a study of CD8 T cells in Susac syndrome. With 0 bases clipped from V and 10 bases from J, the junction kept 7 bases outside the gene matches. Germline V gives CDR1 SGDLS, CDR2 YYNGEE. The CDR3 length is 16 residues. Study-wide results and caveats: As acknowledged by the study, its TCR sequencing and HLA analysis included a relatively small number of individuals.

The sequenced sample consisted of CD4+ T cells from PBMCs. The TCR originated in a human donor in good health. The chain carries TRBV9 and TRBJ2-1; 13 nucleotides align to TRBD2. For the CDR3, the DNA is TGTGCCAGCAGCGTAGGTGCGACTAGCGGGGGGCTCGAGCAGTTCTTC. Translated, it gives CASSVGATSGGLEQFF.